This TCR beta chain was found in a study of beta chain features in type 1 diabetes. Every bit of the isolated RNA underwent reverse transcription, so sequencing read expressed TCRB transcripts. Repertoires were generated with immunoSEQ multiplex PCR, while TCRdb's copy carries only in-frame clones and drops some. Of roughly 450,000 clones listed, roughly 11% are singletons. Material for sequencing was naive CD4+ T cells from blood. This receptor was identified in a woman aged 18-29 years in good health.

In nucleotides, the CDR3 is TGTGCCAGCAGCTTAGTAGCAGCATCTGGGGAGCAGTACTTC. It specifies CASSLVAASGEQYF. The chain employs TRBV11-1 and TRBJ2-7; D is unresolved. Trimming removed 1 base from V and 7 bases from J, with 14 bases in between. The CDR3 has 14 residues. Germline values: CDR1 SGHAT, CDR2 FQDESV (reference sequence).